The T cell receptor beta chain under discussion was sequenced for a study of OX40 agonist ivuxolimab in advanced cancers. Findings and caveats of the study: At 0.1 to 3.0 mg/kg, clonal expansion of CD4+ and CD8+ blood T cells had occurred by week 6.

Autoimmune disease history or systemic immunosuppression led to patient exclusion. As concerns this clone: Its specificity is unknown.

Between the trimmed V and J ends, which lost 0 bases and 3 bases, there was a span of 17 bases. The CDR3 loop spans 17 amino acids. Per the germline V gene, CDR1 is SGDLS and CDR2 is YYNGEE. Produced via immunoSEQ multiplex PCR; TCRdb's table is partial and in-frame only. The profile shows 55,000 to 90,000 clones, around 88% of them singletons. This specimen was CD4+ or CD8+ T cells sorted from blood, taken in a trial of the OX40 agonist ivuxolimab. This chain connects TRBV9 to TRBJ2-3; D is unresolved. The source is an adult with an advanced solid tumor such as melanoma, head and neck, liver or kidney cancer. CDR3 DNA sequence: TGTGCCAGCAGCGTAGCCCCTGAGAGGCAAGTAACAGATACGCAGTATTTT. It encodes CASSVAPERQVTDTQYF.